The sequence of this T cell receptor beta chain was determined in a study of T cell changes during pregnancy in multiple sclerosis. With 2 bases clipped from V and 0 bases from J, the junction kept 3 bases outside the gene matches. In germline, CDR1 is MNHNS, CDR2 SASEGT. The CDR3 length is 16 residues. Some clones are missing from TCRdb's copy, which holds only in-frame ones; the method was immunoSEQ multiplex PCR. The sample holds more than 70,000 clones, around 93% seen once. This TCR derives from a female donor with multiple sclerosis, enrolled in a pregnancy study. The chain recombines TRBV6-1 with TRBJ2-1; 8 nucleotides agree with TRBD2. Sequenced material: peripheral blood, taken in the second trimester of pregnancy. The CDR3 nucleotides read TGTGCCAGCAGTGAACAGCGGGAGTTCTCCTACAATGAGCAGTTCTTC. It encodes CASSEQREFSYNEQFF.